This TCR beta chain was retrieved from a study of CD8+CD57+ T cells in acquired aplastic anemia. Study conclusions and caveats: The study found no significant CD8+ Simpson's diversity difference between patients and controls. Between patients and controls, 25 to 35 CD8+ CDR3 sequences were found in common.

A word on this clonotype: Its cognate antigen is unknown.

Genomic DNA constituted the template upon which TCR beta VDJ and CDR3 profiling was performed. TCRdb independently ran MiXCR on the reads; one entry per CDR3 protein. The data show under 200,000 distinct CDR3 sequences, 45% to 55% seen once. For sequencing, patients were chosen who had shown expansion of CD8+CD57+ cells by flow cytometry. This TCR was recovered from a human donor with aplastic anemia. The sequenced sample was sorted CD4+, CD8+, or CD8+CD57+ T cells (not recorded which) from PBMCs.

The CDR3 is CSADDGYYGYTF. CDR3 nucleotides: TGCAGTGCCGACGACGGATACTATGGCTACACCTTC. The gene calls are TRBV20-1 and TRBJ1-2; D ambiguous. Trimming removed 6 bases at V and 3 bases at J, with 11 bases between. The CDR3 has 12 amino acids. Per germline, CDR1 DFQATT and CDR2 SNEGSKA (reference sequence).